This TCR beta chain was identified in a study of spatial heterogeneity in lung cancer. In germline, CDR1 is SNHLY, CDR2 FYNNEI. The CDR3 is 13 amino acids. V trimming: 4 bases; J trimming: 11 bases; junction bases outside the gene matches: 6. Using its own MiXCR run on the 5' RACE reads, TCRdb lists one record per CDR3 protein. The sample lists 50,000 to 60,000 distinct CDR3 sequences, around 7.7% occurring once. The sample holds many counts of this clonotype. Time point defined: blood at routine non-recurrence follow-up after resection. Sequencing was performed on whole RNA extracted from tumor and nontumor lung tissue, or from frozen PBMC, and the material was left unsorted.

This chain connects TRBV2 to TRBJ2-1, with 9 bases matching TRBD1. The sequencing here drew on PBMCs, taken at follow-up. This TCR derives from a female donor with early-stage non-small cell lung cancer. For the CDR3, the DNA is TGTGCCAGCAGTGGAACTAACAGGGGGCAGCAGTTCTTC. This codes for CASSGTNRGQQFF.